This is a list of T cell receptor beta chains from one sample in a study of Ad26.COV2.S vaccination and SARS-CoV-2 variants. Sequencing used immunoSEQ multiplex PCR; TCRdb keeps in-frame clones, though not all of them. The sample shows fewer than 900,000 clones, more than 80% of them seen only once. Sequences were derived from peripheral blood, sampled in a trial of Ad26.COV2.S vaccine versus placebo. These receptors were collected from a person between 18 and 60 years old who received the Ad26.COV2.S COVID-19 vaccine or a placebo. Both conserved end residues are part of each CDR3. Each record gives: J gene, V gene, D gene, clone size, CDR3 length, CDR3 DNA, CDR3 protein. D genes are given only for firm matches. Clone size is shown for a subset of rows, as once, few, many or a class of expanded clone.

TRBJ1-1 TRBV29-1 - - 12 TGCAGCGTTTTGAATCTGGGGACTGAAGCTTTCTTT CSVLNLGTEAFF
TRBJ2-5 TRBV18 TRBD2 once 16 TGTGCCAGCTCATCGGGGATTCGGCCGGGGGGAGAGACCCAGTACTTC CASSSGIRPGGETQYF
TRBJ1-6 TRBV9 - once 15 TGTGCCAGCAGCGTCGATAGCTCCTATAATTCACCCCTCCACTTT CASSVDSSYNSPLHF
TRBJ2-4 TRBV7-9 - - 18 TGTGCCAGCAGCTTGCGGCTTACTGGGGGGCCAGCCAAAAACATTCAGTACTTC CASSLRLTGGPAKNIQYF
TRBJ1-6 TRBV12-3/TRBV12-4 - - 12 TGTGCCAGCAGTTTGGGCTACTCACCCCTCCACTTT CASSLGYSPLHF
TRBJ2-3 TRBV7-2 TRBD2 few 16 TGTGCCAGCAGCTTAGGGACTAGCGGGGGCACAGATACGCAGTATTTT CASSLGTSGGTDTQYF
TRBJ1-4 TRBV24-1 - - 14 TGTGCCACCAGTTCCGGGGGCAGTGGGGAAAAACTGTTTTTT CATSSGGSGEKLFF
TRBJ2-7 TRBV5-1 TRBD2 - 16 TGCGCCAGCAGCGGAGGACTAGCGGGGGCCTCCTACGAGCAGTACTTC CASSGGLAGASYEQYF
TRBJ1-2 TRBV7-9 - - 12 TGTGCCAGCAGCTTCGGGGGGCTGGGCTACACCTTC CASSFGGLGYTF
TRBJ2-1 TRBV29-1 - - 9 TGCAGCGTTGAAGACCCCCCGTTCTTC CSVEDPPFF
TRBJ2-5 TRBV19 - - 14 TGTGCCAGTCGAGAGGGACATAACCAAGAGACCCAGTACTTC CASREGHNQETQYF
TRBJ2-5 TRBV6-2/TRBV6-3 - - 12 TGTGCCAGCAGTTACGGATCGGAGACCCAGTACTTC CASSYGSETQYF
TRBJ2-7 TRBV10-1 - few 13 TGCGCCAGCCCGAAGGGCAGGGCGAGGGAGCAGTACTTC CASPKGRAREQYF
TRBJ1-2 TRBV15 - - 15 TGTGCCACCAGCAGAGATCGCGGCAGGGTGAGTGGCTACACCTTC CATSRDRGRVSGYTF
TRBJ1-3 TRBV2 TRBD1 - 15 TGTGCCAGCAGGCACAGGGGCGACTCTGGAAACACCATATATTTT CASRHRGDSGNTIYF
TRBJ2-3 TRBV6-2/TRBV6-3 TRBD1 - 13 TGTGCCAGCAGCGACAGGGGCCCAGATACGCAGTATTTT CASSDRGPDTQYF
TRBJ2-3 TRBV14 - - 15 TGTGCCAGCAGCCAAGGGTTAGGAAGGACAGATACGCAGTATTTT CASSQGLGRTDTQYF
TRBJ2-1 TRBV3-1/TRBV3-2 TRBD2 - 16 TGTGCCAGCAGCCAAGGGTCGGCGGGAGCAGATGGAAAGCAGTTCTTC CASSQGSAGADGKQFF
TRBJ2-7 TRBV7-9 - - 11 TGTGCCAGCAGCTTTTCCTACGAGCAGTACTTC CASSFSYEQYF
TRBJ2-7 TRBV2 - - 15 TGTGCCAGCAAAGGGAGCTCTGACAGATCCTACGAGCAGTACTTC CASKGSSDRSYEQYF
TRBJ2-7 TRBV4-3 - few 14 TGCGCCAGCAGCCAAGATACCGGTTTCTACGAGCAGTACTTC CASSQDTGFYEQYF
TRBJ1-6 TRBV18 TRBD1 - 15 TGTGCCAGCTCACTTGACAGGGGTCCTAATTCACCCCTCCACTTT CASSLDRGPNSPLHF
TRBJ2-2 TRBV30 - - 13 TGTGCCTGGAGTGTAATAGACACCGGGGAGCTGTTTTTT CAWSVIDTGELFF
TRBJ1-5 TRBV27 - - 18 TGTGCCAGCAGTTTATCAGGACCGGCCCCCGGCAGCAATCAGCCCCAGCATTTT CASSLSGPAPGSNQPQHF
TRBJ2-2 TRBV4-3 TRBD2 - 18 TGCGCCAGCAGCTCCCTGGCTAGCGGGGGGGCTAACACCGGGGAGCTGTTTTTT CASSSLASGGANTGELFF
TRBJ2-7 TRBV7-2 - - 12 TGTGCCAGCAGCAGGAGCTCCTACGAGCAGTACTTC CASSRSSYEQYF
TRBJ2-3 TRBV10-3 TRBD2 - 17 TGTGCCACCGGTGGGACTAGCGGGGGGGTTAGCACAGATACGCAGTATTTT CATGGTSGGVSTDTQYF
TRBJ2-5 TRBV19 TRBD1 - 16 TGTGCCAGTAGTCTGGGACAGGGGTCGGGAAAAGAGACCCAGTACTTC CASSLGQGSGKETQYF
TRBJ1-2 TRBV18 TRBD1 - 16 TGTGCCAGCTCACCACGGGGAGTAGGGACAGACTATGGCTACACCTTC CASSPRGVGTDYGYTF
TRBJ1-1 TRBV11-1 TRBD1 - 13 TGTGCCAGCAGCCTATGGGCGACAGGGTTGGCTTTCTTT CASSLWATGLAFF
TRBJ2-5 TRBV24-1 TRBD1 - 15 TGTGCCACCAGTCCCCAGGGGGCGTTTGGAGAGACCCAGTACTTC CATSPQGAFGETQYF
TRBJ2-1 TRBV5-1 - - 15 TGCGCCAGCAGCTTGGAAGTAGCCTCCTACAATGAGCAGTTCTTC CASSLEVASYNEQFF
TRBJ2-2 TRBV5-1 - - 15 TGCGCCAGCAGCTTGGCCGCAGGTAACACCGGGGAGCTGTTTTTT CASSLAAGNTGELFF
TRBJ1-2 TRBV19 TRBD1 - 15 TGTGCCAGTAGGACCGGACAGGCCCGAAGGGATGGCTACACCTTC CASRTGQARRDGYTF
TRBJ1-1 TRBV19 - - 14 TGTGCCAGTAGCCCCTGGGGGGGGAACACTGAAGCTTTCTTT CASSPWGGNTEAFF
TRBJ2-3 TRBV27 TRBD2 - 14 TGTGCCAGCAGCCCCGGGGGGGACACAGATACGCAGTATTTT CASSPGGDTDTQYF
TRBJ2-1 TRBV11-2 - - 14 TGTGCCAGCAGCGTAGACGGCTCCTACAATGAGCAGTTCTTC CASSVDGSYNEQFF
TRBJ1-6 TRBV14 TRBD1 - 17 TGTGCCAGCAGCAAAACTACAACGACAGGGAAAAATTCACCCCTCCACTTT CASSKTTTTGKNSPLHF
TRBJ2-2 TRBV7-3 - - 16 TGTGCCAGCAGCCCTTCCGGGACGCAGAACACCGGGGAGCTGTTTTTT CASSPSGTQNTGELFF
TRBJ1-1 TRBV7-2 - - 13 TGTGCCAGCAGCCCCCGAGGGAGGACTGAAGCTTTCTTT CASSPRGRTEAFF
TRBJ2-3 TRBV6-2/TRBV6-3 - - 14 TGTGCCAGCAGTGATGGCAGTTTGACAGATACGCAGTATTTT CASSDGSLTDTQYF
TRBJ1-2 TRBV7-9 - - 16 TGTGCCAGCAGCTTAGAACCGGAGAATTTAGGGTATGGCTACACCTTC CASSLEPENLGYGYTF
TRBJ2-3 TRBV9 TRBD1 - 14 TGTGCCAGCAGCTCCGGGACAGGGGGAGATACGCAGTATTTT CASSSGTGGDTQYF
TRBJ2-7 TRBV1 - - 15 TGCACCAGCAGCCAATCGGGACTAGACCCCTACGAGCAGTACTTC CTSSQSGLDPYEQYF
TRBJ1-2 TRBV29-1 TRBD1 - 14 TGCAGCGTTCCCACCTTTGACAGGGGCTATGGCTACACCTTC CSVPTFDRGYGYTF
TRBJ2-3 TRBV5-6 TRBD1 - 15 TGTGCCAGCAGCCAGGACAGGGGGCGGCCAGATACGCAGTATTTT CASSQDRGRPDTQYF
TRBJ1-2 TRBV29-1 - - 14 TGCAGCGCCCCACGGGACTCCTCCAGGGATGGCTACACCTTC CSAPRDSSRDGYTF
TRBJ2-2 TRBV29-1 TRBD2 - 14 TGCAGCGTTAGAGCGGGGGGGCGCACCGGGGAGCTGTTTTTT CSVRAGGRTGELFF
TRBJ1-1 TRBV5-1 - - 13 TGCGCCAGCAGCTACATTTCCTTCGCTGAAGCTTTCTTT CASSYISFAEAFF